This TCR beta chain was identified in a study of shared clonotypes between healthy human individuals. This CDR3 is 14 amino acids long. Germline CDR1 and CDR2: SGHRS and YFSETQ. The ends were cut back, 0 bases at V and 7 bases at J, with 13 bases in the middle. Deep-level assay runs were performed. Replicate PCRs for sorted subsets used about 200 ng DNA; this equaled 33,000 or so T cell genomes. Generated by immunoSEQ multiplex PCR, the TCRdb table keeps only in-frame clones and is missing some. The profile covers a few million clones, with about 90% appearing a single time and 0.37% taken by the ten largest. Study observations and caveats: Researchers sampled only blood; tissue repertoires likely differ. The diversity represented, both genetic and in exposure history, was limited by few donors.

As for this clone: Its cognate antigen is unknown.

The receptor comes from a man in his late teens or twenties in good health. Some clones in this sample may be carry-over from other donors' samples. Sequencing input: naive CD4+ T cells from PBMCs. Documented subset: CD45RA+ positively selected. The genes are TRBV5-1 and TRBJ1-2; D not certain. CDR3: CASSLGASVGGYTF. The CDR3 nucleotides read TGCGCCAGCAGCTTGGGGGCATCTGTGGGTGGCTACACCTTC.